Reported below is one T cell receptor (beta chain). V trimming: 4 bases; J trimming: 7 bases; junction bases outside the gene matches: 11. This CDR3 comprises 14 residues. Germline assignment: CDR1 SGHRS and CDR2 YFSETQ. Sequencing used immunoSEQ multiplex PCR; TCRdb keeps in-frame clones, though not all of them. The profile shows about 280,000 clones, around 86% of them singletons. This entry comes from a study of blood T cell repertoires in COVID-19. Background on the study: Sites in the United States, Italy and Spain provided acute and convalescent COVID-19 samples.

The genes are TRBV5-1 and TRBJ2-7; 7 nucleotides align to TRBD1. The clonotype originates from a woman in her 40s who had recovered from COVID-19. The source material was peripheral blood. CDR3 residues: CASSPGQVTGEQYF. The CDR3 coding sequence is TGCGCCAGCAGCCCCGGACAGGTAACGGGGGAGCAGTACTTC.